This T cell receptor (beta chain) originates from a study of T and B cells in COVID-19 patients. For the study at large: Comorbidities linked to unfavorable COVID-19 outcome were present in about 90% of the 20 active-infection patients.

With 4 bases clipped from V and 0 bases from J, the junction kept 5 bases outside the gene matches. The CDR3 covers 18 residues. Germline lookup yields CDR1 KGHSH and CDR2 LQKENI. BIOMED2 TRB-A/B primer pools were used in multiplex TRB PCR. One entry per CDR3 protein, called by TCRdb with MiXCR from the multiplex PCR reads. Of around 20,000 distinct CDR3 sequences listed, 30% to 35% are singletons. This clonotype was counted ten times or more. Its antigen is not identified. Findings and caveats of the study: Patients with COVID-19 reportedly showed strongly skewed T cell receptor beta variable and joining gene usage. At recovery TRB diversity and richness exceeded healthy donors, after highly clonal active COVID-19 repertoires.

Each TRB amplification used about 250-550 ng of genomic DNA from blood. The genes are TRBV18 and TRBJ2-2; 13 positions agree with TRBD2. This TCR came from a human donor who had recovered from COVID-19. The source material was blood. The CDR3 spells CASSQTSGGSANTGELFF. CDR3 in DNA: TGTGCCAGCTCACAGACTAGCGGGGGGTCCGCGAACACCGGGGAGCTGTTTTTT.